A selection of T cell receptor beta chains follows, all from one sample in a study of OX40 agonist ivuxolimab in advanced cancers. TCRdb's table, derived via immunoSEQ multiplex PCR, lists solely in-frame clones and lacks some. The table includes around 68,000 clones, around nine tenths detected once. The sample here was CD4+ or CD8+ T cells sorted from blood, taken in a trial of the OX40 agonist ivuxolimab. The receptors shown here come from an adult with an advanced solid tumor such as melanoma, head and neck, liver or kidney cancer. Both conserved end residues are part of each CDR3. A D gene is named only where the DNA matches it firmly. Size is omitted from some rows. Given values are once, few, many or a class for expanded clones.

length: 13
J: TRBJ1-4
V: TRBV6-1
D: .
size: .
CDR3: CASSEGGREKLFF
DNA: TGTGCCAGCAGTGAAGGGGGGCGTGAAAAACTGTTTTTT

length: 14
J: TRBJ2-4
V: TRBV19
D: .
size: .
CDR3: CASSIQGYGNIQYF
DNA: TGTGCCAGTAGTATACAGGGGTACGGGAACATTCAGTACTTC

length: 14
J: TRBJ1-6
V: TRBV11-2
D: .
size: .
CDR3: CASSLGQFRTPLHF
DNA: TGTGCCAGCAGCTTAGGTCAGTTCCGAACACCCCTCCACTTT

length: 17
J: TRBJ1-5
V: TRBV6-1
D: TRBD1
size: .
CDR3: CASSDFGTGGAGQPQHF
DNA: TGTGCCAGCAGTGATTTTGGGACAGGGGGCGCGGGGCAGCCCCAGCATTTT

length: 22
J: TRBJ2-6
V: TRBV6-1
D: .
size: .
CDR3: CASSEASGRTENVRSGANVLTF
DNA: TGTGCCAGCAGTGAAGCTTCTGGTCGGACAGAGAACGTCAGATCTGGGGCCAACGTCCTGACTTTC

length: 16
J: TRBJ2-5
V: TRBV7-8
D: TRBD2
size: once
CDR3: CASTGTSGGGLATQYF
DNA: TGTGCCAGCACCGGGACTAGCGGAGGGGGACTTGCGACCCAGTACTTC

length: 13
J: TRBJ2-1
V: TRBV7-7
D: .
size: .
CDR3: CASSSGRTNEQFF
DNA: TGTGCCAGCAGCTCAGGACGGACCAATGAGCAGTTCTTC

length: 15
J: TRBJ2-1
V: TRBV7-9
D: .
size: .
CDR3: CASSHLGVLLGEQFF
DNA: TGTGCCAGCAGCCACTTGGGGGTCCTGCTGGGCGAGCAGTTCTTC

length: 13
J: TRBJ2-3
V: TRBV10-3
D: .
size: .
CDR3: CAIFGQGTDTQYF
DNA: TGTGCCATCTTTGGGCAGGGTACAGATACGCAGTATTTT

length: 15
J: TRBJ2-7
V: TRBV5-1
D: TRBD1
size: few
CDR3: CASSPSGTGGDEQYF
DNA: TGCGCCAGCAGCCCTTCTGGGACAGGGGGAGACGAGCAGTACTTC

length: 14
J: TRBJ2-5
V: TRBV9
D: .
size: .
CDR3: CASSVGVNQETQYF
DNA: TGTGCCAGCAGCGTAGGGGTAAACCAAGAGACCCAGTACTTC

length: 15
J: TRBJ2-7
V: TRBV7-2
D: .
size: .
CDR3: CASSLAVTGTYEQYF
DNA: TGTGCCAGCAGCTTAGCGGTGACAGGTACCTACGAGCAGTACTTC

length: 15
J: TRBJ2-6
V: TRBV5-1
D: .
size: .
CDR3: CASLKDGSGANVLTF
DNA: TGCGCCAGCCTGAAAGACGGCTCTGGGGCCAACGTCCTGACTTTC

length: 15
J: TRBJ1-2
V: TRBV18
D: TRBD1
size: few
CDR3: CASSLGQGEDYGYTF
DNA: TGTGCCAGCTCACTTGGACAGGGAGAGGACTATGGCTACACCTTC

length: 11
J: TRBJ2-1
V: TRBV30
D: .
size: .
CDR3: CACATARVQFF
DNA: TGTGCCTGTGCCACGGCTCGGGTGCAGTTCTTC